The clone carrying this TCR beta chain was picked up one time. The CDR3 sequence is 13 residues long. V lost 1 base, J lost 11 bases, and 14 bases lay in between. Germline CDR1 reads PRHDT; CDR2 reads FYEKMQ (reference sequence). This sample is part of a study of blood T cell repertoires in COVID-19. The method was immunoSEQ multiplex PCR; TCRdb's version includes in-frame clones alone and lacks a portion of them. The data contain a few hundred thousand clones, 88% of them seen just once; the ten biggest clones take up over 10%. This chain joins TRBV13 and TRBJ1-1; D remains unclear. This TCR came from a woman aged 45-60 years with COVID-19, enrolled during active disease. What was sequenced was peripheral blood. CDR3 region: CASSLVGRRVAFF. The CDR3 DNA follows: TGTGCCAGCAGCTTAGTAGGCAGGCGCGTGGCTTTCTTT.